Listed here are 9 T cell receptor beta chains from one sample, sequenced in a study of blood T cell repertoires in COVID-19. The protocol was immunoSEQ multiplex PCR, while the TCRdb copy is restricted to in-frame clones and leaves out a portion. The sample records more than 400,000 clones, less than 95% being singletons. What was sequenced was PBMCs or T cells enriched from blood (not recorded which). The receptors derive from a man between 18 and 35 years old who had recovered from COVID-19.

The chain employs TRBV21-1 and TRBJ2-7; TRBD2 is the table's D call and was not checked against the DNA. TRBV21-1 is noted as a pseudogene. There are 10 residues in the CDR3. The CDR3 region is CASINDEQYF. In nucleotides, the CDR3 is TGTGCCAGCATCAACGACGAGCAGTACTTC.

This chain connects TRBV3-1 (or the pseudogene TRBV3-2) to TRBJ1-2; 7 positions match TRBD1. V lost 4 bases and J lost 4; bases outside the gene matches: 9. Germline-derived CDR1 and CDR2 are LGHDT and YNNKEL (reference sequence). This CDR3 has 15 residues. The CDR3 DNA follows: TGTGCCAGCAGCCCGAGGGACAGAACGTTCTATGGCTACACCTTC. Translated: CASSPRDRTFYGYTF.

This clone was seen once. V usage is TRBV6-5 and J usage is TRBJ1-1; 7 nucleotides match TRBD1. This CDR3 is 13 amino acids long. CDR1 and CDR2 from the germline V gene are MNHEY and SVGAGI. J was trimmed by 5 bases and V by 4 bases; bases with no gene match: 4. The CDR3: CASSLRGQTEAFF. The CDR3 DNA reads as TGTGCCAGCAGTTTGAGGGGGCAAACTGAAGCTTTCTTT.

The V and J genes are TRBV27 and TRBJ2-7; D perhaps matches TRBD2 (5 bases). From germline, CDR1 is MNHEY and CDR2 SMNVEV (reference sequence). The CDR3 length is 12 residues. Trimming removed 6 bases at V and 4 bases at J, with 10 bases between. The CDR3 here is CASSVKRYEQYF. CDR3 coding DNA: TGTGCCAGCAGCGTGAAGCGGTACGAGCAGTACTTC.

The CDR3 coding sequence is TGTGCCACCGCGCTGGATCTAGGCGGCTACACCTTC. It translates to CATALDLGGYTF. The V and J genes are TRBV12-3 or TRBV12-4 and TRBJ1-2, with D unresolved. The CDR3 covers 12 residues. Trimming left V 10 bases short and J 8 bases short, with 17 bases between.

For this clone: Germline is not matched at one junction end, which may reflect a read error. CDR3 sequence (DNA): TGTGCCAGCACCTTAAGGACAGGGGTTGCCTCCGAGCAGTACTTC. It is translated as CASTLRTGVASEQYF. This chain connects TRBV7-9 to TRBJ2-7; 9 bases agree with TRBD1. The CDR3 totals 15 residues. Germline-derived CDR1 and CDR2 are SEHNR and FQNEAQ (reference sequence).

The DNA for the CDR3 is TGTGCCAGCGGGAGGGTGGTCGGGGAGCTGTTTTTT. Translating it yields CASGRVVGELFF. The rearrangement joins TRBV6-5 to TRBJ2-2; 7 bases fit TRBD2. This CDR3 is built from 12 residues. Germline-derived CDR1 and CDR2 are MNHEY and SVGAGI. The junction had 4 bases not matched to a gene; V was cut back by 8 bases and J by 7 bases.

The V gene is TRBV19, the J gene TRBJ1-3; no clear D gene. The V gene's germline CDR1 is LNHDA and CDR2 SQIVND (reference sequence). This CDR3 comprises 12 residues. The CDR3 reads CVSYDHRNTIYF. For the CDR3, the DNA is TGTGTCTCGTACGATCACAGAAACACCATATATTTT.

This clone has only a few counts. The genes are TRBV9 and TRBJ2-7, with 7 bases lining up with TRBD1. V shed 2 bases, J shed 5 bases, and the junction held 7 bases outside the gene matches. The CDR3 is made up of 14 amino acids. Germline CDR1 reads SGDLS; CDR2 reads YYNGEE. The CDR3 reads CASSVGQMPHEQYF. CDR3 DNA sequence: TGTGCCAGCAGCGTGGGACAGATGCCCCACGAGCAGTACTTC.